This T cell receptor (beta chain) appears in the sequencing data of a study of CD8 T cells in ankylosing spondylitis (dated by TCRdb to about 2017). Broadly, across the study: To find TCR variants linked to disease, the study profiled T cell receptor beta repertoires in ankylosing spondylitis patients and healthy donors. The whole study cohort included roughly 110 healthy donors and around 24 ankylosing spondylitis patients. Samples of peripheral blood were taken, and for ankylosing spondylitis patients, synovial fluid was collected as well. The full study reports these points: The disease-linked clones were reported as significantly enriched in matched synovial fluid samples from ankylosing spondylitis patients. A TCR beta motif made up of fewer than 10 highly homologous amino acid variants appeared to be characteristic of blood from ankylosing spondylitis patients. The disease-linked clones showed a CD8+ phenotype and occurred at relatively low frequencies in peripheral blood. Some TCR beta motif variants had previously been reported in synovial fluid and blood of reactive arthritis patients, which suggested common disease-initiation mechanisms.

The germline V gene encodes CDR1 SGDLS and CDR2 YYNGEE. From the cysteine up to the phenylalanine, the CDR3 has a length of 16 residues. Only the CDR3 DNA is retained, 48 bases long and in frame from the first base. V is cut back by 3 bases and J by 1 base, with 8 bases in the junction unmatched. The instrument given in TCRdb is Illumina HiSeq 2500. TCR beta libraries were prepared by quantitative 5'-RACE with molecular barcodes. In the authors' own workflow: A new computational method based on a probabilistic model of VDJ rearrangement was used to identify disease-linked TCR variants. TCRdb took the public reads, trimmed them with fastp at Q25, ran MiXCR for clone calling and kept in-frame beta chains. CDR3 protein duplicates are merged, each entry listing the most common genes and DNA. None of the V and J calls come from the authors' own analysis; TCRdb made them. The sample has some 140,000 distinct CDR3 sequences on record, 6% to 8% of them singletons. Approximately 13% of the sample is taken by the ten largest.

This clonotype was detected ten times or more. What antigen it recognizes has not been identified. One base away there is no much larger clone; base qualities are not given. The sequenced material came from blood, either unsorted or a sorted T cell fraction (not recorded which). The origin of this receptor is a female donor with ankylosing spondylitis or in good health (not recorded which). The chain uses TRBV9 and TRBJ1-1; TRBD1 fits 8 bases in the junction. This receptor has the CDR3 CASSAYRQGQNTEAFF. Here is the DNA: TGTGCCAGCAGCGCCTATCGACAGGGGCAGAACACTGAAGCTTTCTTT. Supplemented by the reference TRBV9 and TRBJ1-1 proteins around the CDR3, the complete variable domain is DSGVTQTPKHLITATGQRVTLRCSPRSGDLSVYWYQQSLDQGLQFLIQYYNGEERAKGNILERFSAQQFPDLHSELNLSSLELGDSALYFCASSAYRQGQNTEAFFGQGTRLTVV.